This record covers a single T cell receptor beta chain. These data belong to a study of shared clonotypes between healthy human individuals. Generated by immunoSEQ multiplex PCR, the TCRdb table keeps only in-frame clones and is missing some. This table holds a few hundred thousand clones, roughly 85% found once. Trimming shortened V by 5 bases and J by 10 bases, and 12 bases separated the two germline ends. The CDR3 extends over 12 amino acids. Per the germline V gene, CDR1 is SEHNR and CDR2 is FQNEAQ (reference sequence). This clonotype was obtained from a woman in her thirties or forties in good health. Some clones in this sample may be carry-over from other donors' samples. Sequencing was done on a sample of PBMCs. V is TRBV7-9 and J is TRBJ2-1; perhaps TRBD2 as D (6 bases). The CDR3 DNA is TGTGCCAGCAGCACATCCCTAGCGGAGCAGTTCTTC. Protein sequence: CASSTSLAEQFF.